The 3 T cell receptor beta chains given below trace back to one sample, sequenced in a study of beta chain features in type 1 diabetes. Study-level points and caveats: TCRB CDR3s were moderately but significantly shorter in Type 1 diabetes patients in all four CD4+ subsets.

Sequenced material consisted of expressed TCRB transcripts (all of the isolated RNA was reverse transcribed). TCRdb keeps only in-frame clones here, not all; method: immunoSEQ multiplex PCR. This table has a few hundred thousand clones, 15% appearing once. The antigens for these receptors are not known. The sample comprised naive CD4+ T cells from blood. The receptor set was obtained from a man between 18 and 29 years old with type 1 diabetes.

The V call is TRBV30, the J call TRBJ2-5; D is possibly TRBD2 (5 bases). This CDR3 is built from 15 residues. The V end lost 3 bases, the J end lost 2 bases, and 16 bases lay between the germline ends. Germline CDR1 is GTSNPN and CDR2 is SVGIG (reference sequence). The CDR3 DNA follows: TGTGCCTGGAGCCCCGGGGTAGCGACGCAAGAGACCCAGTACTTC. Amino acids: CAWSPGVATQETQYF.

This rearrangement joins TRBV19 to TRBJ1-2; 7 nucleotides match TRBD1. This CDR3 comprises 14 residues. Germline CDR1 and CDR2: LNHDA and SQIVND (reference sequence). V was clipped by 3 bases and J by 7 bases; unmatched bases: 8. The CDR3 nucleotides read TGTGCCAGTAGTATTGGGGACAGATGGCGTGGCTACACCTTC. Encoded protein: CASSIGDRWRGYTF.

About this clone: The sample holds other DNA sequences that translate to the same CDR3. V and J are TRBV5-1 and TRBJ1-1, with D possibly TRBD1 on 5 matching bases. V was cut by 3 bases and J by 1 base, with 10 bases left in between. The CDR3 spans 14 residues. The V gene's germline CDR1 is SGHRS and CDR2 YFSETQ. The CDR3 nucleotides read TGCGCCAGCAGCTGGACCACAGGGAACACTGAAGCTTTCTTT. Its translation is CASSWTTGNTEAFF.